A selection of T cell receptor beta chains follows, all from one sample in a study of CD8+CD57+ T cells in acquired aplastic anemia. Each CDR3 protein is one row after TCRdb ran MiXCR on the reads. The table includes 450,000 to 550,000 distinct CDR3 sequences, more than 25% detected once. The sequenced material came from sorted CD4+, CD8+, or CD8+CD57+ T cells (not recorded which) from PBMCs. The receptors were gathered from a human donor with aplastic anemia. Both conserved end residues are part of each CDR3. Fields, in order: V gene, D gene, J gene, clone size, CDR3 protein, CDR3 DNA. A D gene is named only where the DNA matches it firmly. The size field is filled for only some rows; it gives once, few, many or a size class.

>TRBV24-1|NA|TRBJ1-1|many
CATSDLNGEGAFF
TGTGCCACCAGTGATTTAAACGGGGAGGGAGCTTTCTTT
>TRBV5-1|NA|TRBJ2-3|few
CASSPDPEGDTQYF
TGCGCCAGCAGCCCCGACCCTGAAGGGGATACGCAGTATTTT
>TRBV2|NA|TRBJ2-2|many
CASRPNDAGELFF
TGTGCCAGCAGGCCAAATGACGCCGGGGAGCTGTTTTTT
>TRBV20-1|NA|TRBJ2-5|few
CSARDNDRQETQYF
TGCAGTGCTAGAGATAACGACAGGCAAGAGACCCAGTACTTC
>TRBV30|NA|TRBJ1-6|few
CAWRDNNSPLHF
TGTGCCTGGAGGGATAATAATTCACCCCTCCACTTT
>TRBV12-3/TRBV12-4|NA|TRBJ1-6|many
CASNFQDRSPLHF
TGTGCCAGCAATTTCCAGGATCGGTCACCCCTCCACTTT
>TRBV25-1|TRBD1|TRBJ1-3|NA
CASSEGQGASSNTIYF
TGTGCCAGCAGTGAGGGACAGGGGGCTTCCTCGAACACCATATATTTT
>TRBV10-3|NA|TRBJ2-5|NA
CAISETSRQETQYF
TGTGCCATCAGTGAGACTAGCCGCCAAGAGACCCAGTACTTC
>TRBV10-2|NA|TRBJ2-4|NA
CASSYPRKTENIQYF
TGTGCCAGCAGTTACCCCAGGAAGACGGAAAACATTCAGTACTTC
>TRBV7-9|TRBD1|TRBJ1-1|NA
CASSVPQGMNTEAFF
TGTGCCAGCAGCGTACCACAGGGGATGAACACTGAAGCTTTCTTT
>TRBV29-1|TRBD1|TRBJ2-7|NA
CSWGQSSSYEQYF
TGCAGCTGGGGACAGTCGAGCTCCTACGAGCAGTACTTC
>TRBV20-1|TRBD1|TRBJ1-6|many
CSARDGTVNSPLHF
TGCAGTGCTAGAGATGGGACAGTAAATTCACCCCTCCACTTT
>TRBV24-1|NA|TRBJ2-7|many
CATSEMGYEQYF
TGTGCCACCAGTGAGATGGGGTACGAGCAGTACTTC
>TRBV12-3/TRBV12-4|NA|TRBJ1-5|NA
CASSSGYSNQPQHF
TGTGCCAGCAGCTCAGGGTACTCAAATCAGCCCCAGCATTTT
>TRBV15|NA|TRBJ1-5|many
CATSRDSDQPQHF
TGTGCCACCAGCAGAGATTCCGATCAGCCCCAGCATTTT
>TRBV10-2|TRBD1|TRBJ1-1|NA
CASEVFWDSFTEAFF
TGTGCCAGCGAGGTGTTCTGGGACAGCTTCACTGAAGCTTTCTTT
>TRBV4-3|TRBD2|TRBJ2-3|NA
CASSQTSGGLTDTQYF
TGCGCCAGCAGCCAGACTAGCGGGGGGTTAACAGATACGCAGTATTTT
>TRBV14|TRBD1|TRBJ1-6|many
CASSPQGVNNSPLHF
TGTGCCAGCAGCCCCCAGGGGGTGAATAATTCACCCCTCCACTTT
>TRBV11-2|NA|TRBJ1-6|NA
CASSLEPPEILPLHF
TGTGCCAGCAGCTTAGAACCCCCTGAGATTTTACCCCTCCACTTT
>TRBV30|TRBD1|TRBJ1-3|once
CAWSETGGSGNTIYF
TGTGCCTGGAGCGAGACAGGGGGCTCTGGAAACACCATATATTTT
>TRBV27|NA|TRBJ2-7|NA
CASSSDRYRYEQYF
TGTGCCAGCAGTTCGGACAGATATCGGTACGAGCAGTACTTC
>TRBV12-3/TRBV12-4|TRBD1|TRBJ2-7|NA
CASSSPGQGAEQYF
TGTGCCAGCAGTTCTCCGGGACAGGGGGCCGAGCAGTACTTC
>TRBV10-3|NA|TRBJ1-3|NA
CAISESGRGGNTIYF
TGTGCCATCAGTGAGTCGGGAAGAGGTGGAAACACCATATATTTT
>TRBV20-1|NA|TRBJ2-7|NA
CSVGIESYEQYF
TGCAGCGTAGGAATTGAGTCCTACGAGCAGTACTTC
>TRBV25-1|NA|TRBJ2-2|NA
CASSRSGGGANTGELFF
TGTGCCAGCAGCCGAAGTGGCGGGGGCGCGAACACCGGGGAGCTGTTTTTT
>TRBV25-1|NA|TRBJ1-5|many
CASSDTAPGMPQHF
TGTGCCAGCAGTGATACGGCCCCAGGGATGCCCCAGCATTTT
>TRBV10-3|NA|TRBJ2-5|NA
CAISVRGAQETQYF
TGTGCCATCAGTGTTAGGGGGGCGCAAGAGACCCAGTACTTC
>TRBV20-1|TRBD1|TRBJ1-3|NA
CGARDRGIGNTIYF
TGCGGTGCTAGAGACAGGGGGATTGGAAACACCATATATTTT
>TRBV7-8|TRBD1|TRBJ1-5|NA
CVSSLGDTGGRQPQHF
TGTGTCAGCAGCTTAGGAGACACAGGGGGCAGACAGCCCCAGCATTTT